This entry is about one T cell receptor (beta chain). Antigen specificity is unknown. This sample is drawn from a study of graft-versus-host responses after intestinal transplantation. The CDR3 covers 13 residues. V gave up 2 bases and J gave up 5 bases, with 10 bases separating them. Germline loops: CDR1 SGHNT, CDR2 YYREEE (reference sequence). This table comes from immunoSEQ multiplex PCR, and its TCRdb copy is limited to in-frame clones, with some not included. Here the sample spans some 120,000 clones, approximately 93% being singletons. Sequenced here: unstimulated CD8+ T cells sorted from spleen or lymph node cells, sampled before transplant. The receptor was isolated from a human donor who was the organ donor for an intestinal transplant. The chain recombines TRBV5-4 with TRBJ2-5; TRBD1 might be the D (5 bases). The CDR3 region is CASSLGDLETQYF. The DNA of the CDR3 is TGTGCCAGCAGCTTAGGGGATTTGGAGACCCAGTACTTC.